Listed below are T cell receptor beta chains from one sample, sequenced in a study of blood T cell repertoires in COVID-19. Measured with immunoSEQ multiplex PCR; TCRdb has only the in-frame clones, and not every one. The table lists about 100,000 clones, just over 90% of them singletons. The sample taken for sequencing was peripheral blood. The receptor set was obtained from a man aged 50-60 years with active COVID-19. CDR3s include the opening cysteine and the closing phenylalanine or tryptophan. D genes are given only for firm matches. Clone sizes are given selectively: once, few, many, or a class where the clone is expanded.

cdr3_aa cdr3_nt j_call d_call clone_size v_call
CASSLGHNTGELFF TGTGCCAGCAGCTTAGGACACAACACCGGGGAGCTGTTTTTT TRBJ2-2 - - TRBV7-2
CASSSYSGGVNTGELFF TGTGCCAGCAGCTCTTATAGCGGGGGTGTTAACACCGGGGAGCTGTTTTTT TRBJ2-2 TRBD2 - TRBV5-4
CASSTRQGASREQFF TGTGCCAGTAGTACCAGACAGGGGGCGAGCCGAGAGCAGTTCTTC TRBJ2-1 TRBD1 - TRBV19
CASTRGQNEQFF TGTGCCAGCACCAGGGGGCAAAATGAGCAGTTCTTC TRBJ2-1 TRBD1 - TRBV2
CATSLPGTSLDEQFF TGTGCCACCAGTCTACCCGGGACTAGCCTCGATGAGCAGTTCTTC TRBJ2-1 TRBD2 few TRBV24-1
CASSPLSRQAENTIYF TGTGCCAGCTCACCACTCTCTCGGCAGGCCGAAAACACCATATATTTT TRBJ1-3 - - TRBV18
CASSAPFLGTSGSYEQFF TGTGCCAGCAGTGCGCCGTTTCTCGGGACTAGCGGGAGTTATGAGCAGTTCTTC TRBJ2-1 TRBD2 once TRBV25-1
CASSLISREKRSTDTQYF TGTGCCAGCAGCTTAATTTCGCGGGAAAAAAGGAGCACAGATACGCAGTATTTT TRBJ2-3 - - TRBV7-9
CASSFGGAPEAFF TGTGCCAGCAGTTTCGGGGGGGCCCCAGAAGCTTTCTTT TRBJ1-1 - once TRBV12-3/TRBV12-4
CASSPDRGSSPLHF TGTGCCAGTAGCCCTGACAGGGGCAGCTCACCCCTCCACTTT TRBJ1-6 TRBD1 - TRBV19
CASRRAGSTYNEQFF TGCGCCAGCAGGAGAGCGGGCTCAACCTACAATGAGCAGTTCTTC TRBJ2-1 - - TRBV10-2
CASSLGSGLATEAFF TGCGCCAGCAGCTTGGGCTCAGGGTTAGCCACTGAAGCTTTCTTT TRBJ1-1 - - TRBV5-1
CASSQTSWTSGKNIQYF TGTGCCAGCAGCCAAACTTCCTGGACTAGCGGGAAAAACATTCAGTACTTC TRBJ2-4 TRBD2 - TRBV14
CASGRTGNQPQHF TGTGCCAGCGGCAGGACAGGGAATCAGCCCCAGCATTTT TRBJ1-5 TRBD1 - TRBV27
CASSYSTSGSSNEQFF TGTGCCAGCAGTTACTCTACTAGCGGGAGTTCTAATGAGCAGTTCTTC TRBJ2-1 TRBD2 - TRBV6-5
CASSLQGGEAFF TGTGCCAGCAGTTTGCAGGGGGGTGAAGCTTTCTTT TRBJ1-1 TRBD1 - TRBV12-3/TRBV12-4
CASSLDNLENTDTQYF TGTGCCAGCAGCTTAGATAACCTGGAGAACACAGATACGCAGTATTTT TRBJ2-3 - - TRBV11-3
CATSDSRGNYGYTF TGTGCCACCAGTGATTCAAGGGGAAACTATGGCTACACCTTC TRBJ1-2 - - TRBV24-1
CASSPRGETQYF TGTGCCAGCAGTCCCAGGGGGGAGACCCAGTACTTC TRBJ2-5 TRBD1 - TRBV12-3/TRBV12-4
CASRDRGRYGYTF TGTGCCAGTAGGGACAGGGGGCGTTATGGCTACACCTTC TRBJ1-2 TRBD1 - TRBV19
CASSAGGSGANVLTF TGTGCCAGCAGCGCAGGGGGCTCTGGGGCCAACGTCCTGACTTTC TRBJ2-6 TRBD1 - TRBV2
CASTWTGVTEAFF TGTGCCAGCACTTGGACAGGGGTTACTGAAGCTTTCTTT TRBJ1-1 TRBD1 - TRBV3-1/TRBV3-2
CASSLVPGQGQPQHF TGTGCCAGCAGCTTAGTCCCGGGACAGGGGCAGCCCCAGCATTTT TRBJ1-5 TRBD1 once TRBV11-2
CASSQGSGGSYNEQFF TGTGCCAGCAGCCAAGGAAGCGGGGGCTCCTACAATGAGCAGTTCTTC TRBJ2-1 TRBD2 once TRBV3-1/TRBV3-2
CASSLASGSTDTQYF TGTGCCAGCAGCTTAGCCAGCGGGAGCACAGATACGCAGTATTTT TRBJ2-3 - - TRBV7-9
CASSPGTSSTDTQYF TGTGCCAGCAGCCCCGGGACTAGCAGCACAGATACGCAGTATTTT TRBJ2-3 TRBD2 - TRBV5-4
CASSKYIPRDLYQETQYF TGTGCCAGCAGCAAATATATCCCCCGGGACTTGTACCAAGAGACCCAGTACTTC TRBJ2-5 - - TRBV7-8
CASGLGTGLTDEQFF TGTGCTAGTGGTTTGGGGACAGGGTTAACCGATGAGCAGTTCTTC TRBJ2-1 TRBD1 - TRBV12-5
CASSSSRYEQYF TGTGCCAGCAGCTCATCTAGGTACGAGCAGTACTTC TRBJ2-7 - once TRBV5-4
CASSLDPSQPQHF TGTGCCAGCAGCTTAGATCCGAGTCAGCCCCAGCATTTT TRBJ1-5 - - TRBV7-9
CASSPGDRANSPLHF TGTGCCAGCAGCCCTGGGGACAGGGCTAATTCACCCCTCCACTTT TRBJ1-6 TRBD1 many TRBV5-5
CASSAGQAGTDTQYF TGTGCCAGCAGCGCGGGACAGGCAGGCACAGATACGCAGTATTTT TRBJ2-3 TRBD1 - TRBV9
CASSVYGDHYGYTF TGTGCCAGCAGCGTATACGGAGACCACTATGGCTACACCTTC TRBJ1-2 - once TRBV9
CASTPQNQETQYF TGTGCCAGTACCCCCCAGAACCAAGAGACCCAGTACTTC TRBJ2-5 - - TRBV19
CASRTGQGAPNEQFF TGTGCCAGCAGGACTGGACAGGGGGCGCCCAATGAGCAGTTCTTC TRBJ2-1 TRBD1 - TRBV27
CASSVTPGGTYEKLFF TGTGCCAGCAGCGTCACTCCAGGGGGGACGTATGAAAAACTGTTTTTT TRBJ1-4 TRBD1 - TRBV9
CASSLEPRLNTEAFF TGTGCCAGCAGCTTAGAACCCAGATTGAACACTGAAGCTTTCTTT TRBJ1-1 - few TRBV11-3
CASRGGISTNEKLFF TGTGCCAGCAGAGGCGGGATCTCAACTAATGAAAAACTGTTTTTT TRBJ1-4 - - TRBV6-5
CASSEGDRKSEAFF TGTGCCAGCAGTGAAGGGGACAGGAAAAGTGAAGCTTTCTTT TRBJ1-1 TRBD1 - TRBV6-1
CASGRDRGQNEKLFF TGTGCCAGCGGTAGGGACAGGGGCCAGAATGAAAAACTGTTTTTT TRBJ1-4 TRBD1 - TRBV2
CASSQDLMSGAGQYF TGTGCCAGCAGCCAAGATTTGATGAGCGGCGCCGGGCAGTACTTC TRBJ2-7 - - TRBV3-1/TRBV3-2